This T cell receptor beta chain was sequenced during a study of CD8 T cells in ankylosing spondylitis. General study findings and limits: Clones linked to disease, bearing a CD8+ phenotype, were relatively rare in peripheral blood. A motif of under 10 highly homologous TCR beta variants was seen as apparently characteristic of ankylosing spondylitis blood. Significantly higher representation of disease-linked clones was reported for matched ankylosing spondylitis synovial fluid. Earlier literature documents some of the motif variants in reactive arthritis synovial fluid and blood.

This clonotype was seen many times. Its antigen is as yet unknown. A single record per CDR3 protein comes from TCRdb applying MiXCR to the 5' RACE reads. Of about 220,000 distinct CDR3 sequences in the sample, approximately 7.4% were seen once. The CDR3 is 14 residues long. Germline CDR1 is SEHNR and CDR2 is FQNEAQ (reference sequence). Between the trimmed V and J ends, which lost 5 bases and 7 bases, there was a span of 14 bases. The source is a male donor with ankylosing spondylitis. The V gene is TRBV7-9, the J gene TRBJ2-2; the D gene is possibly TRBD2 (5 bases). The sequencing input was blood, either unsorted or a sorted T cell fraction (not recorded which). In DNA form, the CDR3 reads TGTGCCAGCAGCCCCGATCGGGGTATCGGGGAGCTGTTTTTT. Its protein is CASSPDRGIGELFF.